The sequence of this T cell receptor beta chain was determined in a study of T-cell reconstitution after alpha-beta-depleted transplantation in children (dated by TCRdb to the mid-2010s). Looking at the study overall: The study quantitatively tracked T-cell immune reconstitution after TCRalphabeta/CD19-depleted allogeneic hematopoietic cell transplantation in children using TCR repertoire profiling. On the study overall, not on this receptor specifically: The frequencies of hyperexpanded clones fell over the following months, and after one year, T-cell counts and TCRbeta diversity were mostly attributed to newly produced T cells. The apparently early recovery of alphabetaT-cell counts about two months after transplant reportedly depended on only several hundred rapidly expanded clones that came from non-depleted graft cells. The high TCRbeta diversity at day 60 in some patients was ascribed to recipient T cells and intrathymic progenitors that had survived conditioning.

V has 1 base trimmed and J has 3 bases trimmed; junction bases matching no gene number 3. The CDR3 goes from the cysteine to the phenylalanine over 15 residues. The read is trimmed to its CDR3 DNA, 45 bases read in frame from base 1. Taken from the germline V gene, the CDR1 and CDR2 loops are SGHDT and YYEEEE. Library construction relied on PCR. Sequenced using an Illumina HiSeq 2500. TCR library preparation used molecular barcoding, with unique molecular identifiers applied to normalize quantification of the TCRbeta repertoire. TCRdb handled the public reads itself, with Q25 trimming in fastp and clone calling in MiXCR, and kept productive beta chains. Each entry merges the rows of one CDR3 protein and shows their most common DNA and genes. The sample profile shows 200,000 to 250,000 distinct CDR3 sequences; roughly 10% of them were found once. Of the sample, approximately 28% is held by the ten largest clones.

The intended sense of this specimen's treatment or condition label: allogeneic hematopoietic cell transplantation with graft depleted of TCRalphabeta T cells and CD19 B cells. Transplant recipients were children who received TCRalphabeta/CD19-depleted allogeneic hematopoietic cell grafts. This clonotype came up many times. Its antigen has not been determined. No much larger clone is present one base from it, and per-base qualities are unavailable. The TCR was taken from a child younger than two with acute myeloid leukemia, due to receive a stem cell transplant. The specimen comprised PBMCs, sampled before TCRalphabeta/CD19-depleted stem cell transplant. The rearrangement joined TRBV5-6 to TRBJ2-1; 8 of the junction bases match TRBD2. The CDR3 amino acid sequence is: CASSLKREFYNEQFF. The nucleotides read TGTGCCAGCAGCTTGAAGCGGGAGTTCTACAATGAGCAGTTCTTC.